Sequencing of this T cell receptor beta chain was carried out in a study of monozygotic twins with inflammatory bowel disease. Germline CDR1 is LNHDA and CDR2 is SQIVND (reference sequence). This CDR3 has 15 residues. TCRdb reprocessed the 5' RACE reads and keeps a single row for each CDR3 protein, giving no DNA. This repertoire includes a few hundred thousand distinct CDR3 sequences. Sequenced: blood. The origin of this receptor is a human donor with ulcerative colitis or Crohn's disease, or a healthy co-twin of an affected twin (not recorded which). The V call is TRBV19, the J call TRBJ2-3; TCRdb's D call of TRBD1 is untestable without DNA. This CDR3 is CASSIGQGITDTQYF.